These 9 T cell receptor beta chains came from one sample sequenced in a study of OX40 agonist ivuxolimab in advanced cancers. Using immunoSEQ multiplex PCR, the repertoire was profiled, and TCRdb retains in-frame clones only, with some absent. The sample records about 77,000 clones, over 75% being singletons. Sequencing was performed on CD4+ or CD8+ T cells sorted from blood, taken in a trial of the OX40 agonist ivuxolimab. These receptors originate from an adult with an advanced solid tumor such as melanoma, head and neck, liver or kidney cancer.

The chain employs TRBV7-9 and TRBJ2-7; D possibly corresponds to TRBD1 (6 bases). CDR1 is SEHNR, CDR2 FQNEAQ, per germline (reference sequence). The CDR3 has 12 amino acids. The V end was cut by 5 bases, the J end by 6 bases, with 11 bases between. This CDR3 reads CASSATGSEQYF. In nucleotides, the CDR3 is TGTGCCAGCAGCGCGACAGGTAGCGAGCAGTACTTC.

V usage is TRBV7-3 and J usage is TRBJ2-7; 12 nucleotides line up with TRBD1. The CDR3 has 14 residues. CDR1 and CDR2 from the germline V gene are SGHTA and FQGTGA. Losses at the gene ends were 5 bases for V and 4 bases for J; bases not matched to a gene: 3. The CDR3 here is CASSRGQGAYEQYF. CDR3 nucleotide sequence: TGTGCCAGCAGCCGGGGACAGGGGGCTTACGAGCAGTACTTC.

The V and J genes are TRBV11-3 and TRBJ2-2; perhaps D is TRBD1 or TRBD2 (5 bases each). This CDR3 spans 15 amino acids. CDR1 SGHNT and CDR2 YENEEA come from the germline V gene. The V gene lost 5 bases and the J gene lost 7 bases, with 17 bases spanning the gap. CDR3 coding DNA: TGTGCCAGCAGCCCCCGAAGTGGGACCAGCGGGGAGCTGTTTTTT. This translates into CASSPRSGTSGELFF. The full variable domain, rest sourced from reference TRBV11-3 and TRBJ2-2, is EAGVVQSPRYKIIEKKQPVAFWCNPISGHNTLYWYLQNLGQGPELLIRYENEEAVDDSQLPKDRFSAERLKGVDSTLKIQPAELGDSAVYLCASSPRSGTSGELFFGEGSRLTVL.

The rearrangement uses TRBV5-1 and TRBJ2-7; D gene ambiguous. Germline CDR1 reads SGHRS; CDR2 reads YFSETQ. The CDR3 runs 14 residues. V lost 4 bases and J lost 3, with 14 bases in between. Here the CDR3 DNA reads TGCGCCAGCAGCCCGGATATCGGCAGCTACGAGCAGTACTTC. It codes for CASSPDIGSYEQYF.

This chain joins TRBV9 and TRBJ2-3; the match to TRBD2 covers 7 bases. This CDR3 contains 16 residues. V was pared by 1 base and J by 1 base, with 6 bases of the junction left unmatched. Germline loops: CDR1 SGDLS, CDR2 YYNGEE. The CDR3 protein is CASSVSLAARTDTQYF. The CDR3 DNA reads as TGTGCCAGCAGCGTATCCCTAGCGGCCCGCACAGATACGCAGTATTTT.

CDR3 DNA: TGTGCCAGCAGCTCGGGGGGCTACGAGCAGTACTTC. It specifies CASSSGGYEQYF. The gene calls are TRBV2 and TRBJ2-7, with TRBD2 matching over 7 bases. The trim removed 6 bases at V and 3 bases at J, leaving 2 bases unmatched. The CDR3 is made up of 12 amino acids. CDR1 is SNHLY and CDR2 is FYNNEI in the germline V gene.

The gene calls are TRBV5-6 and TRBJ2-4, with D possibly TRBD2 on 5 matching bases. V dropped 0 bases and J dropped 6 bases, with 10 bases sitting between them. CDR3 length: 14 residues. Germline V gives CDR1 SGHDT, CDR2 YYEEEE. The CDR3 sequence: CASSLGGLGNIQYF. For the CDR3, the DNA is TGTGCCAGCAGCTTGGGAGGGCTTGGAAACATTCAGTACTTC.

This clone was detected a few times. The DNA of the CDR3 is TGTGCCAGCAGCTTGCGGACACAGGGGTTTCTCCGAAACACCATATATTTT. This translates into CASSLRTQGFLRNTIYF. The chain employs TRBV5-6 and TRBJ1-3; 7 bases match TRBD1. From germline, CDR1 is SGHDT and CDR2 YYEEEE. Losses at the gene ends were 1 base for V and 5 bases for J; bases not matched to a gene: 12. The CDR3 sequence is 17 residues long.

V usage is TRBV5-1 and J usage is TRBJ2-2; TRBD2 agrees at 11 bases. This CDR3 is built from 15 residues. Losses at the gene ends were 3 bases for V and 4 bases for J; bases not matched to a gene: 2. The germline gives CDR1 SGHRS, CDR2 YFSETQ. CDR3 region: CASSSSGRSTGELFF. CDR3 sequence (DNA): TGCGCCAGCAGCTCTAGCGGGAGGAGCACCGGGGAGCTGTTTTTT.